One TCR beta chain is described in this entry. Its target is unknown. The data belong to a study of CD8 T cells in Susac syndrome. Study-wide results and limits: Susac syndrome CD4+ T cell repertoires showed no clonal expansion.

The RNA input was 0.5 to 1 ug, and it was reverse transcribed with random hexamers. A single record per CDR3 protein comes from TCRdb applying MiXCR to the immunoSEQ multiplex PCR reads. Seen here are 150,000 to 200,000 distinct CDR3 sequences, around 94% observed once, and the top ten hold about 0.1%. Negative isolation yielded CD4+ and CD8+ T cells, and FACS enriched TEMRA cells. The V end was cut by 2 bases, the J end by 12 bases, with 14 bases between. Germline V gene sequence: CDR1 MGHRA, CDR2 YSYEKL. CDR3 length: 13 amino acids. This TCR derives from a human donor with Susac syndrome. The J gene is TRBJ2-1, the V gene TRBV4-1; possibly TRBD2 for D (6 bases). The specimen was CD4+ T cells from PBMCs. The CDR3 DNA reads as TGCGCCAGCAGCCAAAGGGACTTGCAAACGCAGTTCTTC. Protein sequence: CASSQRDLQTQFF.